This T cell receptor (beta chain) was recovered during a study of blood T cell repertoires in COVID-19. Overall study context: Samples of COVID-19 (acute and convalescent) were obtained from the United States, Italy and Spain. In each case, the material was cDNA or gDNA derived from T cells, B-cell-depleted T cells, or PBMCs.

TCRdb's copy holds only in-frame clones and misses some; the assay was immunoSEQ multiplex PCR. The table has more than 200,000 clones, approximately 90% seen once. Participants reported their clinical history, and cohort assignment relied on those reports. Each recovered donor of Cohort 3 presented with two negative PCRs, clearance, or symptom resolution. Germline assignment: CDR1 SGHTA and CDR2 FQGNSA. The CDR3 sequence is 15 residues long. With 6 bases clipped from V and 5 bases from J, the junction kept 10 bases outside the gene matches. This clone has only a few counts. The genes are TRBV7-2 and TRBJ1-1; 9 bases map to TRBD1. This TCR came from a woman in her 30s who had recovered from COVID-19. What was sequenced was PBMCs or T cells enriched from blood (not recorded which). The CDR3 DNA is TGTGCCAGCAGTCAGGGAACAGGGGGCAGAACTGAAGCTTTCTTT. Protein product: CASSQGTGGRTEAFF.